Each of the 26 T cell receptor beta chains below was sequenced from the same sample in a study of blood T cell repertoires in COVID-19. Sequencing used immunoSEQ multiplex PCR; TCRdb keeps in-frame clones, though not all of them. This table holds fewer than 300,000 clones, roughly 85% found once. Sequencing used peripheral blood. These receptor sequences come from a man in his fifties or sixties with active or convalescent COVID-19.

The V and J genes are TRBV5-1 and TRBJ1-1, with a possible D match to TRBD1 (5 bases). Trimming left V 1 base short and J 1 base short, with 11 bases between. The CDR3 covers 15 residues. Germline CDR1 is SGHRS and CDR2 is YFSETQ. The CDR3: CASSLMRGTNTEAFF. The DNA for the CDR3 is TGCGCCAGCAGCTTGATGCGGGGGACGAACACTGAAGCTTTCTTT.

This clone was recorded a few times. This chain links TRBV11-2 with TRBJ1-2, with TRBD1 as a possible D gene (5 bases). Trimming left V 5 bases short and J 6 bases short, with 22 bases between. The CDR3 sequence is 16 residues long. The germline V gene has CDR1 SGHAT and CDR2 FQNNGV. The CDR3 here is CASSPTRGSGRNGYTF. CDR3 in DNA: TGTGCCAGCAGCCCCACCCGGGGGTCAGGACGGAATGGCTACACCTTC.

This chain uses TRBV2 with TRBJ1-1, with TRBD1 matching 7 bases. The CDR3 has 15 amino acids. CDR1 is SNHLY, CDR2 FYNNEI, per germline. V shed 5 bases, J shed 4 bases, and the junction held 10 bases outside the gene matches. CDR3 coding DNA: TGTGCCAGCAGTTTGGGACAGATTTTGGGCACTGAAGCTTTCTTT. The encoded protein is CASSLGQILGTEAFF.

V is TRBV2 and J is TRBJ2-7; 10 nucleotides line up with TRBD2. V trimming: 7 bases; J trimming: 4 bases; junction bases outside the gene matches: 4. This CDR3 is built from 13 residues. Germline V gene lookup returns CDR1 SNHLY and CDR2 FYNNEI. The CDR3 loop is CASTSGSTYEQYF. DNA for the CDR3: TGTGCCAGCACTAGCGGGAGCACTTACGAGCAGTACTTC. Together with reference TRBV2 and TRBJ2-7, the CDR3 gives the full variable domain: EPEVTQTPSHQVTQMGQEVILRCVPISNHLYFYWYRQILGQKVEFLVSFYNNEISEKSEIFDDQFSVERPDGSNFTLKIRSTKLEDSAMYFCASTSGSTYEQYFGPGTRLTVT.

The gene calls are TRBV28 and TRBJ2-3; weak D call: TRBD1 (5 bases). Germline V gene sequence: CDR1 MDHEN, CDR2 SYDVKM. Deletions cut 4 bases from V and 2 bases from J, with 16 bases between. CDR3 length: 16 amino acids. DNA for the CDR3: TGTGCCAGCAGTTCCAATTCAGGGTTGGACACAGATACGCAGTATTTT. Residues: CASSSNSGLDTDTQYF.

Points on this clone: Additional DNA sequences in this sample encode the identical CDR3. The V and J genes are TRBV18 and TRBJ2-1; TRBD1 matches at 9 bases. Looked up from germline, CDR1 is KGHSH and CDR2 is LQKENI. The CDR3 spans 15 residues. The J segment lost 5 bases and the V segment lost 3 bases, leaving 5 bases of the junction unmatched. The CDR3, as DNA: TGTGCCAGCTCACCGACGGGACAGGGAAACAATGAGCAGTTCTTC. Its translation is CASSPTGQGNNEQFF.

This clone occurred a few times. This chain uses TRBV6-5 with TRBJ1-2; no firm D call. The V and J ends lost 4 bases and 7 bases respectively, with 13 bases between them. CDR3 length: 13 amino acids. Germline CDR1 is MNHEY and CDR2 is SVGAGI. The CDR3 region has the DNA TGTGCCAGCAGTTTCGGGGATACGGGTGGCTACACCTTC. Amino acid sequence: CASSFGDTGGYTF.

V gene TRBV10-3 combines with J gene TRBJ2-5, with 10 bases matching TRBD2. The V gene's germline CDR1 is ENHRY and CDR2 SYGVKD. There are 14 residues in the CDR3. The J segment lost 4 bases and the V segment lost 10 bases, leaving 9 bases of the junction unmatched. CDR3 in DNA: TGTGCCACCACTAGCGGGATGGTTGGAGAGACCCAGTACTTC. Its protein is CATTSGMVGETQYF.

The chain uses TRBV28 and TRBJ2-3, with 9 bases that match TRBD1. Germline V gene sequence: CDR1 MDHEN, CDR2 SYDVKM. Trimming cost V 2 bases and J 6 bases; bases outside gene matches: 9. The CDR3 has 16 residues. The CDR3 loop reads CASSLIPGQGGDTQYF. The DNA of the CDR3 is TGTGCCAGCAGTTTAATTCCGGGACAGGGTGGCGATACGCAGTATTTT.

This clone was recorded only once. The CDR3 DNA sequence: TGTGCCAGCAGTCCGCCCCTCGGGGGAGGGGCCGACACTGAAGCTTTCTTT. Protein product: CASSPPLGGGADTEAFF. The chain carries TRBV6-6 and TRBJ1-1, with a tentative D call TRBD1 (5 bases). CDR1 MNHNY and CDR2 SVGAGI come from the germline V gene (reference sequence). With 5 bases removed from V and 3 bases from J, the gap between germline ends came to 22 bases. The CDR3 covers 17 residues.

The chain joins TRBV28 to TRBJ2-7; D is ambiguous. The V end lost 6 bases, the J end lost 5 bases, and 20 bases lay between the germline ends. The CDR3 length is 15 residues. CDR1 is MDHEN and CDR2 is SYDVKM in the germline V gene. The CDR3 DNA reads TGTGCCAGCAGGACTCCCGGGTTACACTCTAACGAGCAGTACTTC. It codes for CASRTPGLHSNEQYF.

V gene TRBV2 combines with J gene TRBJ2-1, with D possibly matching TRBD2 (6 bases). The CDR3 extends over 15 amino acids. The germline V and J ends were trimmed by 7 bases and 8 bases, with 21 bases remaining between them. Germline loops: CDR1 SNHLY, CDR2 FYNNEI. The CDR3 loop is CASTLDYAAPDEQFF. The CDR3 region has the DNA TGTGCCAGCACCCTGGACTACGCGGCTCCGGATGAGCAGTTCTTC.

V is TRBV28 and J is TRBJ1-1; 8 bases match TRBD1. J lost 4 bases, V lost 6 bases, and 4 bases had no gene match. This CDR3 spans 13 amino acids. CDR1 and CDR2 from the germline V gene are MDHEN and SYDVKM. The CDR3: CASSRDRGTEAFF. The DNA for the CDR3 is TGTGCCAGCAGCAGAGACAGGGGCACTGAAGCTTTCTTT.

The genes are TRBV28 and TRBJ1-4; D may be TRBD1 (5 bases). Germline CDR1 reads MDHEN; CDR2 reads SYDVKM. The CDR3 sequence is 17 residues long. V lost 2 bases to trimming and J lost 0 bases, with 13 bases between them. The CDR3 spells CASSLRRRTTTNEKLFF. The CDR3, as DNA: TGTGCCAGCAGTTTACGGCGTCGGACAACAACTAATGAAAAACTGTTTTTT.

V gene TRBV5-6 combines with J gene TRBJ2-2; TRBD1 is a possible D gene (6 bases). Trimming pared 1 base from V and 0 bases from J, leaving 7 bases between. This CDR3 is built from 15 residues. Germline assignment: CDR1 SGHDT and CDR2 YYEEEE. CDR3 nucleotides: TGTGCCAGCAGCTTGACAGGGACGAACACCGGGGAGCTGTTTTTT. Its protein is CASSLTGTNTGELFF.

This chain links TRBV5-1 with TRBJ2-1, with TRBD2 matching 10 bases. Germline assignment: CDR1 SGHRS and CDR2 YFSETQ. This CDR3 region has 14 residues. V lost 4 bases to trimming and J lost 9 bases; unmatched junction nucleotides: 7. The CDR3 DNA reads as TGCGCCAGCAGCCCGGGACTAGCGACAGGTGAGCAGTTCTTC. It is translated as CASSPGLATGEQFF.

The chain carries TRBV4-1 and TRBJ2-1; 10 positions match TRBD2. Germline loops: CDR1 MGHRA, CDR2 YSYEKL. V shed 4 bases, J shed 4 bases, and the junction held 7 bases outside the gene matches. CDR3 length: 16 residues. CDR3 amino acids: CASSRTSGMSYNEQFF. As DNA, the CDR3 is TGCGCCAGCAGCCGAACTAGCGGGATGTCTTACAATGAGCAGTTCTTC.

The rearrangement uses TRBV6-5 and TRBJ1-1; D uncertain. The CDR3 has 14 amino acids. V lost 5 bases and J lost 2, with 12 bases in between. Germline V gene lookup returns CDR1 MNHEY and CDR2 SVGAGI. The CDR3 is CASSRAVSNTEAFF. CDR3 in DNA: TGTGCCAGCAGTCGAGCGGTCTCCAACACTGAAGCTTTCTTT.

J is TRBJ1-2 and V is TRBV7-9; D may be TRBD1 (6 bases). Germline values: CDR1 SEHNR, CDR2 FQNEAQ (reference sequence). The germline V and J ends were trimmed by 5 bases and 4 bases, with 14 bases remaining between them. The CDR3 is 14 amino acids. The CDR3 bases are TGTGCCAGCAGCGATGACAGGTCGCGCTATGGCTACACCTTC. It yields the protein CASSDDRSRYGYTF.

The V and J genes are TRBV4-1 and TRBJ2-7; 7 bases align to TRBD1. Trimming took 4 bases from V and 1 from J; bases not matched to a gene: 4. The CDR3 is 14 residues long. Germline lookup yields CDR1 MGHRA and CDR2 YSYEKL. The CDR3 region is CASSRTGDSYEQYF. Written as DNA, the CDR3 is TGCGCCAGCAGCCGAACAGGGGATTCCTACGAGCAGTACTTC.

The V gene is TRBV4-1, the J gene TRBJ2-4; 11 bases fit TRBD2. The germline gives CDR1 MGHRA, CDR2 YSYEKL. The trim removed 3 bases at V and 3 bases at J, leaving 19 bases unmatched. The CDR3 has 21 amino acids. The CDR3 DNA reads as TGCGCCAGCAGCCATCCCGGACTAGCGGGCCGGGCTGGCCTAGTCAAAAACATTCAGTACTTC. It codes for CASSHPGLAGRAGLVKNIQYF.

V usage is TRBV2 and J usage is TRBJ1-2, with TRBD1 matching 7 bases. Germline CDR1 SNHLY, CDR2 FYNNEI. The ends lost 8 bases at V and 6 bases at J; junction bases unmatched: 15. This CDR3 contains 15 residues. The chain's CDR3 is CASGALTGPTNGYTF. DNA of the CDR3: TGTGCCAGCGGTGCGTTGACAGGGCCAACCAATGGCTACACCTTC. Full variable domain (remainder filled in from reference TRBV2 and TRBJ1-2): EPEVTQTPSHQVTQMGQEVILRCVPISNHLYFYWYRQILGQKVEFLVSFYNNEISEKSEIFDDQFSVERPDGSNFTLKIRSTKLEDSAMYFCASGALTGPTNGYTFGSGTRLTVV.

The chain joins TRBV7-5 to TRBJ1-4; the D segment call TRBD1 is taken from the table without a DNA check. TRBV7-5 is assigned pseudogene status. CDR3 size: 15 residues. The CDR3 sequence: CVRSLGQPTNEKLFF. CDR3 DNA sequence: TGTGTCAGAAGCTTAGGACAGCCAACTAATGAAAAACTGTTTTTT.

A few counts support this clone. The chain carries TRBV28 and TRBJ2-7; D is perhaps TRBD1 (6 bases). Germline V CDR1 and CDR2: MDHEN, SYDVKM. With 5 bases removed from V and 5 bases from J, the gap between germline ends came to 13 bases. The CDR3 spans 13 residues. CDR3 nucleotide sequence: TGTGCCAGCAGTAGGCAGGGGTATAACGAGCAGTACTTC. Translation gives CASSRQGYNEQYF. The full variable domain, its missing parts supplied by reference TRBV28 and TRBJ2-7, is DVKVTQSSRYLVKRTGEKVFLECVQDMDHENMFWYRQDPGLGLRLIYFSYDVKMKEKGDIPEGYSVSREKKERFSLILESASTNQTSMYLCASSRQGYNEQYFGPGTRLTVT.

J is TRBJ1-1 and V is TRBV13; possible D gene TRBD1, 5 bases. Germline V lookup: CDR1 PRHDT, CDR2 FYEKMQ (reference sequence). The CDR3 contains 12 residues. V was cut by 2 bases and J by 8 bases, with 9 bases left in between. CDR3 amino acids: CASSLSGTEAFF. CDR3 DNA sequence: TGTGCCAGCAGCTTAAGCGGGACCGAAGCTTTCTTT.

The V gene is TRBV7-3, the J gene TRBJ2-3, with D perhaps TRBD2 (6 bases). The CDR3 is 14 residues long. Germline CDR1 and CDR2: SGHTA and FQGTGA. V was cut by 5 bases and J by 2 bases, with 11 bases left in between. CDR3 DNA sequence: TGTGCCAGCAGCCAGGAGGGTACCACAGATACGCAGTATTTT. Protein: CASSQEGTTDTQYF.